This entry lists 27 T cell receptor beta chains sequenced from one sample in a study of blood T cell repertoires in COVID-19. Sequencing was performed with immunoSEQ multiplex PCR; in TCRdb, only in-frame clones are kept and a portion is missing. The sample has around 100,000 clones, about 86% seen once. The source material was peripheral blood. The receptor source for this set is a human donor in a cohort sampled during active COVID-19.

CDR3 in DNA: TGCGCCAGCACCCTGACAGGGACCACTGAAGCTTTCTTT. Residues: CASTLTGTTEAFF. The J gene is TRBJ1-1, the V gene TRBV5-1; 7 nucleotides line up with TRBD1. CDR3 length: 13 residues. Germline V gives CDR1 SGHRS, CDR2 YFSETQ. V shed 6 bases and J 4 bases; nucleotides not matched to a gene: 6. The whole variable domain, filled in from reference TRBV5-1 and TRBJ1-1, reads KAGVTQTPRYLIKTRGQQVTLSCSPISGHRSVSWYQQTPGQGLQFLFEYFSETQRNKGNFPGRFSGRQFSNSRSEMNVSTLELGDSALYLCASTLTGTTEAFFGQGTRLTVV.

The CDR3 spells CASSLQEPNEKLFF. CDR3 nucleotide sequence: TGCGCCAGCAGCTTGCAGGAACCTAATGAAAAACTGTTTTTT. The rearrangement links TRBV5-1 to TRBJ1-4; no definite D call. Deletions cut 1 base from V and 3 bases from J, with 7 bases between. Per the germline V gene, CDR1 is SGHRS and CDR2 is YFSETQ. The CDR3 consists of 14 residues.

The rearrangement joins TRBV19 to TRBJ2-7; possible D gene TRBD1, 5 bases. Trimming took off 6 bases at V and 0 bases at J, with 12 bases between the two ends. Per the germline V gene, CDR1 is LNHDA and CDR2 is SQIVND (reference sequence). This CDR3 has 14 amino acids. CDR3 in DNA: TGTGCCAGTAGCCAAGGGGCGGACTCCTACGAGCAGTACTTC. Encoded protein: CASSQGADSYEQYF.

This rearrangement joins TRBV7-8 to TRBJ2-3; 8 bases map to TRBD1. V was clipped by 4 bases and J by 4 bases; unmatched bases: 7. Germline V CDR1 and CDR2: SGHVS, FQNEAQ. This CDR3 comprises 15 residues. CDR3: CASSSRTGISDTQYF. DNA of the CDR3: TGTGCCAGCAGCTCACGGACAGGGATCTCAGATACGCAGTATTTT. Complete variable domain (other parts from reference TRBV7-8 and TRBJ2-3): GAGVSQSPRYKVAKRGQDVALRCDPISGHVSLFWYQQALGQGPEFLTYFQNEAQLDKSGLPSDRFFAERPEGSVSTLKIQRTQQEDSAVYLCASSSRTGISDTQYFGPGTRLTVL.

The chain has TRBV11-2 and TRBJ2-7; D not certain. There are 13 residues in the CDR3. The ends were cut back, 1 base at V and 3 bases at J, with 7 bases in the middle. CDR1 is SGHAT, CDR2 FQNNGV, per germline. The CDR3 nucleotides are TGTGCCAGCAGCTTAGGAGAGAGCTACGAGCAGTACTTC. Its translation is CASSLGESYEQYF.

The count of this clone is one. This chain joins TRBV5-4 and TRBJ2-5; 7 positions match TRBD2. CDR1 is SGHNT and CDR2 is YYREEE in the germline V gene (reference sequence). This CDR3 is built from 18 residues. Trimming removed 0 bases from V and 1 base from J; junction bases left unmatched: 12. The CDR3 bases are TGTGCCAGCAGCTTGGACGGGCGTGGGGGGGTTGGCCAAGAGACCCAGTACTTC. This codes for CASSLDGRGGVGQETQYF. Full variable domain (rest looked up from reference TRBV5-4 and TRBJ2-5): ETGVTQSPTHLIKTRGQQVTLRCSSQSGHNTVSWYQQALGQGPQFIFQYYREEENGRGNFPPRFSGLQFPNYSSELNVNALELDDSALYLCASSLDGRGGVGQETQYFGPGTRLLVL.

The chain uses TRBV9 and TRBJ1-4, with D tentatively TRBD1 (6 bases). Germline CDR1 reads SGDLS; CDR2 reads YYNGEE. This CDR3 has 14 residues. Trimming removed 3 bases at V and 4 bases at J, with 10 bases between. The CDR3 is CASSEGDGNEKLFF. CDR3 bases: TGTGCCAGCAGCGAGGGGGACGGTAATGAAAAACTGTTTTTT.

The chain has TRBV19 and TRBJ2-5; 12 bases agree with TRBD2. CDR1 and CDR2 from the germline V gene are LNHDA and SQIVND (reference sequence). CDR3 length: 16 residues. V lost 4 bases and J lost 2; bases outside the gene matches: 5. The CDR3 loop is CASSKTSGGGQETQYF. The CDR3 nucleotides are TGTGCCAGTAGTAAGACTAGCGGGGGTGGGCAAGAGACCCAGTACTTC.

This clone was counted a single time. The rearrangement joins TRBV5-1 to TRBJ2-6, with D possibly TRBD1 on 6 matching bases. Deletions cut 4 bases from V and 0 bases from J, with 14 bases between. Germline V lookup: CDR1 SGHRS, CDR2 YFSETQ. The CDR3 contains 17 residues. The CDR3 here is CASSLRDNYSGANVLTF. The CDR3, as DNA: TGCGCCAGCAGCCTACGGGACAATTACTCTGGGGCCAACGTCCTGACTTTC. Using reference TRBV5-1 and TRBJ2-6 for the parts outside the CDR3, the full variable domain is KAGVTQTPRYLIKTRGQQVTLSCSPISGHRSVSWYQQTPGQGLQFLFEYFSETQRNKGNFPGRFSGRQFSNSRSEMNVSTLELGDSALYLCASSLRDNYSGANVLTFGAGSRLTVL.

The rearrangement joins TRBV5-6 to TRBJ1-5; no clear D. V dropped 0 bases and J dropped 1 base, with 8 bases sitting between them. The germline V gene has CDR1 SGHDT and CDR2 YYEEEE. There are 15 residues in the CDR3. The CDR3 DNA follows: TGTGCCAGCAGCTTGGCGCCGGGGAGCAATCAGCCCCAGCATTTT. Amino acids: CASSLAPGSNQPQHF. Using reference TRBV5-6 and TRBJ1-5 for the parts outside the CDR3, the full variable domain is DAGVTQSPTHLIKTRGQQVTLRCSPKSGHDTVSWYQQALGQGPQFIFQYYEEEERQRGNFPDRFSGHQFPNYSSELNVNALLLGDSALYLCASSLAPGSNQPQHFGDGTRLSIL.

The chain couples TRBV18 to TRBJ1-5; possible D gene TRBD1, 5 bases. Germline V gene lookup returns CDR1 KGHSH and CDR2 LQKENI. V was trimmed by 5 bases and J by 2 bases, leaving 10 bases between them. The CDR3 spans 14 residues. In DNA, the CDR3 is TGTGCCAGCTCATCGACGGGGGGCAATCAGCCCCAGCATTTT. As protein: CASSSTGGNQPQHF.

This chain uses TRBV5-1 with TRBJ1-6; D not resolved. Trimming removed 0 bases at V and 8 bases at J, with 6 bases between. The germline V gene encodes CDR1 SGHRS and CDR2 YFSETQ. The CDR3 extends over 13 amino acids. The CDR3 bases are TGCGCCAGCAGCTTGGACAGCCATTCACCCCTCCACTTT. It encodes CASSLDSHSPLHF.

V and J are TRBV6-2 or TRBV6-3 and TRBJ2-2; maybe TRBD2 (5 bases). The CDR3 sequence is 15 residues long. V lost 3 bases to trimming and J lost 3 bases, with 11 bases between them. Germline loops: CDR1 MNHEY, CDR2 SVGEGT. The CDR3 DNA is TGTGCCAGCAGTTATGGAGGCTTCGACACCGGGGAGCTGTTTTTT. Protein sequence: CASSYGGFDTGELFF.

This clone was detected many times. The rearrangement links TRBV3-1 (or the pseudogene TRBV3-2) to TRBJ2-1, with D tentatively TRBD2 (5 bases). CDR1 LGHDT and CDR2 YNNKEL come from the germline V gene (reference sequence). Trimming pared 1 base from V and 7 bases from J, leaving 17 bases between. The CDR3 extends over 16 amino acids. The chain's CDR3 is CASSQAGVLAWNEQFF. CDR3 sequence (DNA): TGTGCCAGCAGCCAAGCTGGGGTCCTAGCTTGGAATGAGCAGTTCTTC.

The V and J genes are TRBV27 and TRBJ1-1; no definite D call. Germline V gene lookup returns CDR1 MNHEY and CDR2 SMNVEV (reference sequence). CDR3 length equals 13 residues. Trimming took 7 bases from V and 3 from J, leaving 12 bases between them. For the CDR3, the DNA is TGTGCCAGCACCGGGTCCAGAGACACTGAAGCTTTCTTT. As protein: CASTGSRDTEAFF.

The chain carries TRBV5-4 and TRBJ2-5; TRBD2 might be the D (6 bases). The germline V gene encodes CDR1 SGHNT and CDR2 YYREEE (reference sequence). The CDR3 is 13 residues long. The germline V and J ends were trimmed by 3 bases and 7 bases, with 13 bases remaining between them. The CDR3, as DNA: TGTGCCAGCAGCTACGTCGGGGGTTGGACCCAGTACTTC. Protein sequence: CASSYVGGWTQYF.

The chain has TRBV20-1 and TRBJ2-5; 9 bases map to TRBD2. This CDR3 spans 15 amino acids. Unmatched junction bases numbered 5, after V lost 3 bases and J lost 0 bases. CDR1 is DFQATT and CDR2 is SNEGSKA in the germline V gene (reference sequence). CDR3 nucleotide sequence: TGCAGTGCTAGTCTGCTAGCGGGGTACCAAGAGACCCAGTACTTC. The encoded protein is CSASLLAGYQETQYF.

This sequence joins TRBV15 and TRBJ2-2; TRBD1 aligns across 7 bases. V was pared by 8 bases and J by 4 bases, with 4 bases of the junction left unmatched. This CDR3 comprises 13 residues. Germline CDR1 LNHNV, CDR2 YYDKDF (reference sequence). CDR3 sequence: CATPDRRTGELFF. The CDR3 coding sequence is TGTGCCACCCCGGACAGGCGCACCGGGGAGCTGTTTTTT.

The rearrangement joins TRBV7-8 to TRBJ1-2; TRBD1 matches at 10 bases. The CDR3 totals 16 residues. The germline V gene has CDR1 SGHVS and CDR2 FQNEAQ. Trimming took 4 bases from V and 6 from J; bases not matched to a gene: 11. The CDR3 reads CASSSVGTGAVNGYTF. For the CDR3, the DNA is TGTGCCAGCAGCTCAGTGGGGACAGGGGCTGTAAATGGCTACACCTTC.

V is TRBV5-4 and J is TRBJ2-3; tentatively, D is TRBD2 (7 bases). The CDR3 is 15 residues long. Germline V gives CDR1 SGHNT, CDR2 YYREEE (reference sequence). V was pared by 0 bases and J by 6 bases, with 14 bases between. CDR3 DNA: TGTGCCAGCAGCTTGGGAGGGGGGGCTGTGGATACGCAGTATTTT. Amino acids: CASSLGGGAVDTQYF.

This chain joins TRBV6-5 and TRBJ1-2; TRBD1 is a possible D gene (5 bases). This CDR3 region has 14 residues. CDR1 and CDR2 (germline): MNHEY, SVGAGI. With 8 bases removed from V and 0 bases from J, the gap between germline ends came to 13 bases. The CDR3 spells CASRLDKSNYGYTF. As DNA, the CDR3 is TGTGCCAGCCGTCTGGACAAATCTAACTATGGCTACACCTTC.

The chain recombines TRBV2 with TRBJ1-1, with D possibly being TRBD1 (5 bases). Trimming removed 8 bases from V and 2 bases from J, with 18 bases in between. Per germline, CDR1 SNHLY and CDR2 FYNNEI. This CDR3 contains 15 residues. The CDR3 nucleotides read TGTGCCAGCCATCGCGTTAGACAGATCAACACTGAAGCTTTCTTT. Amino acid sequence: CASHRVRQINTEAFF.

This clone was seen more than once but under ten times. V usage is TRBV7-9 and J usage is TRBJ2-7; 11 bases align to TRBD1. V was clipped by 5 bases and J by 9 bases; unmatched bases: 9. CDR1 is SEHNR, CDR2 FQNEAQ, per germline (reference sequence). The CDR3 contains 14 residues. CDR3 nucleotide sequence: TGTGCCAGCAGCCACCTCGGACAGGGGGCGGCGCAGTACTTC. It yields the protein CASSHLGQGAAQYF. The full variable domain, with the rest looked up from reference TRBV7-9 and TRBJ2-7, is DTGVSQNPRHKITKRGQNVTFRCDPISEHNRLYWYRQTLGQGPEFLTYFQNEAQLEKSRLLSDRFSAERPKGSFSTLEIQRTEQGDSAMYLCASSHLGQGAAQYFGPGTRLTVT.

This clone was detected only once. As DNA, the CDR3 is TGTGCCAGCAGTTTGTCGGGGGATCAGCCCCAGCATTTT. This encodes CASSLSGDQPQHF. The chain is built from TRBV12-3 or TRBV12-4 and TRBJ1-5; D might be TRBD1 (5 bases). The V end was cut by 3 bases, the J end by 5 bases, with 8 bases between. This CDR3 is built from 13 residues.

The CDR3 bases are TGTGCCAGCAGCTTATGGCCTAGCGGGAAAACCTACGAGCAGTACTTC. It yields the protein CASSLWPSGKTYEQYF. The rearrangement joins TRBV7-9 to TRBJ2-7; 9 bases are a match to TRBD2. Germline V gene lookup returns CDR1 SEHNR and CDR2 FQNEAQ (reference sequence). The CDR3 has 16 residues. The V gene end was trimmed by 2 bases and the J gene end by 2 bases; junction bases not matched to a gene: 7. Full variable domain (missing parts from reference TRBV7-9 and TRBJ2-7): DTGVSQNPRHKITKRGQNVTFRCDPISEHNRLYWYRQTLGQGPEFLTYFQNEAQLEKSRLLSDRFSAERPKGSFSTLEIQRTEQGDSAMYLCASSLWPSGKTYEQYFGPGTRLTVT.

The CDR3 reads CSVRQGAEETQYF. DNA for the CDR3: TGCAGCGTTCGACAGGGGGCAGAAGAGACCCAGTACTTC. The V and J genes are TRBV29-1 and TRBJ2-5, with TRBD1 identical over 10 bases. The CDR3 sequence is 13 residues long. The germline gives CDR1 SQVTM, CDR2 ANQGSEA. The ends lost 5 bases at V and 3 bases at J; junction bases unmatched: 3.

The rearrangement uses TRBV24-1 and TRBJ2-2; 11 bases line up with TRBD1. The CDR3 totals 16 residues. Germline assignment: CDR1 KGHDR and CDR2 SFDVKD. The V gene end was trimmed by 5 bases and the J gene end by 6 bases; junction bases not matched to a gene: 7. Here the CDR3 DNA reads TGTGCCACCAGTGGGACCGGGACAGGGGGGGCCGGGGAGCTGTTTTTT. Translation: CATSGTGTGGAGELFF.